This TCR beta chain was obtained from a study of shared clonotypes between healthy human individuals. Across the study: CD4 naive and memory got three plates each, CD8 naive two, CD8 memory one.

Only CD45RO-negative cells positively selected for CCR7 counted as naive CD8 cells, so terminally differentiated effector memory CD45RA+ cells were excluded. Germline assignment: CDR1 KGHSH and CDR2 LQKENI. V lost 3 bases to trimming and J lost 3 bases, with 18 bases between them. This CDR3 contains 16 residues. Note on this clone: Its antigen remains unidentified.

Several immunoSEQ 96-well plates shared each subset's DNA, each plate a replicate. TCRdb's copy holds only in-frame clones and misses some; the assay was immunoSEQ multiplex PCR. Seen here are about 580,000 clones, roughly 98% observed once, and the top ten hold 0.3%. Study conclusions and caveats: A reduction in generation probabilities was seen for non-shared clonotypes relative to those shared by all four donors.

The sequencing sample was made of naive CD8+ T cells sorted from blood. This receptor was taken from a young man in good health. V and J are TRBV18 and TRBJ2-7, with no clear D. The CDR3 DNA reads as TGTGCCAGCTCACCCACGGACCAGACCTTTTTCTACGAGCAGTACTTC. Encoded protein: CASSPTDQTFFYEQYF.